The next 24 T cell receptor beta chains were all read from a single sample in a study of blood T cells in healthy people across ages. Combining a sample-barcoded 5' primer with a J-beta primer mix, a second PCR ran for roughly 7 to 12 cycles. Using its own MiXCR run on the 5' RACE reads, TCRdb lists one record per CDR3 protein. Of around 500,000 distinct CDR3 sequences listed, roughly a quarter were seen once; the top ten hold over 3.5%. These data were also reused for a study on T cells of mothers and their children.

The sequenced material came from blood. The receptors shown here come from a boy under 10 years old in good health.

The chain couples TRBV12-3 or TRBV12-4 to TRBJ2-7, with 8 nucleotides matching TRBD1. The CDR3 contains 14 residues. The V segment lost 5 bases and the J segment 2 bases; nucleotides outside the gene matches: 5. CDR3 coding DNA: TGTGCCAGCAGTCGGGGACAGGCCACCTACGAGCAGTACTTC. Protein sequence: CASSRGQATYEQYF.

V usage is TRBV29-1 and J usage is TRBJ2-5, with a weak D call TRBD2 (6 bases). The DNA end is more similar to TRBJ2-1, so the J call may be wrong. Looked up from germline, CDR1 is SQVTM and CDR2 is ANQGSEA. The CDR3 has 16 amino acids. Here the CDR3 reads CSVEDPLRLVLNEQFF. CDR3 in DNA: TGCAGCGTTGAAGATCCTCTCCGACTAGTACTCAATGAGCAGTTCTTC.

V usage is TRBV12-3 or TRBV12-4 and J usage is TRBJ2-5; 12 nucleotides match TRBD2. The end of the DNA aligns better with TRBJ2-7, so the J call may be wrong. The CDR3 length is 14 residues. The CDR3: CASSFGLAGFEQYF. The CDR3, as DNA: TGTGCCAGCAGTTTTGGACTAGCGGGATTCGAGCAGTACTTC.

This clonotype has a handful of counts. V and J are TRBV7-9 and TRBJ2-1; D might be TRBD1 (5 bases). CDR1 is SEHNR, CDR2 FQNEAQ, per germline (reference sequence). This CDR3 spans 13 amino acids. Trimming took 5 bases from V and 8 from J, leaving 13 bases between them. CDR3 bases: TGTGCCAGCAGCCTAAGGGTCAGGGATGAGCAGTTCTTC. It yields the protein CASSLRVRDEQFF. Drawing the rest from reference TRBV7-9 and TRBJ2-1, the complete variable domain is DTGVSQNPRHKITKRGQNVTFRCDPISEHNRLYWYRQTLGQGPEFLTYFQNEAQLEKSRLLSDRFSAERPKGSFSTLEIQRTEQGDSAMYLCASSLRVRDEQFFGPGTRLTVL.

The chain employs TRBV30 and TRBJ1-4; 7 bases are shared with TRBD1. V shed 1 base, J shed 4 bases, and the junction held 3 bases outside the gene matches. The CDR3 is 14 amino acids. The germline V gene has CDR1 GTSNPN and CDR2 SVGIG (reference sequence). In DNA form, the CDR3 reads TGTGCCTGGAGTGGTGACAGGGATAATGAAAAACTGTTTTTT. It is translated as CAWSGDRDNEKLFF.

This clonotype was observed many times. The chain combines TRBV2 with TRBJ2-5; TRBD2 aligns across 9 bases. The CDR3 has 15 amino acids. Trimming removed 3 bases from V and 6 bases from J; junction bases left unmatched: 8. The germline V gene encodes CDR1 SNHLY and CDR2 FYNNEI. CDR3 loop: CASSEERGVRQTQYF. Here the CDR3 DNA reads TGTGCCAGCAGTGAGGAGCGGGGGGTCCGTCAGACCCAGTACTTC. The variable domain in full, completed from reference TRBV2 and TRBJ2-5, reads EPEVTQTPSHQVTQMGQEVILRCVPISNHLYFYWYRQILGQKVEFLVSFYNNEISEKSEIFDDQFSVERPDGSNFTLKIRSTKLEDSAMYFCASSEERGVRQTQYFGPGTRLLVL.

This clonotype has ten or more counts. This sequence joins TRBV7-8 and TRBJ2-2; D gene unclear. V lost 1 base to trimming and J lost 5 bases, with 8 bases between them. Germline loops: CDR1 SGHVS, CDR2 FQNEAQ. This CDR3 is built from 14 residues. Written as DNA, the CDR3 is TGTGCCAGCAGCTTAGGTCTATCTACCGGGGAGCTGTTTTTT. Encoded protein: CASSLGLSTGELFF.

This clonotype showed up just a few times. The chain carries TRBV7-3 and TRBJ2-2, with D uncertain. The CDR3 covers 15 residues. Trimming took 5 bases from V and 5 from J, leaving 15 bases between them. Germline CDR1 reads SGHTA; CDR2 reads FQGTGA. Written as DNA, the CDR3 is TGTGCCAGCAGCGACCCGGCCTCTAGAACCGGGGAGCTGTTTTTT. Translated: CASSDPASRTGELFF.

This clonotype showed up just a few times. Written as DNA, the CDR3 is TGTGCCAGCAGCCGACCCGGACTAGCTAGCACAGATACGCAGTATTTT. This encodes CASSRPGLASTDTQYF. The V gene is TRBV28, the J gene TRBJ2-3, with 8 bases lining up with TRBD2. Unmatched junction bases numbered 8, after V lost 6 bases and J lost 0 bases. This CDR3 has 16 residues. From germline, CDR1 is MDHEN and CDR2 SYDVKM.

This clonotype was detected only once. This chain connects TRBV5-1 to TRBJ1-5; TRBD1 agrees at 9 bases. J gave up 2 bases and V 5 bases, and 11 bases lay outside the gene matches. Per the germline V gene, CDR1 is SGHRS and CDR2 is YFSETQ. The CDR3 extends over 17 amino acids. CDR3 region: CASRPGQGFIGNQPQHF. The CDR3 DNA sequence: TGCGCCAGCAGACCGGGACAGGGATTTATTGGCAATCAGCCCCAGCATTTT.

The chain has TRBV7-2 and TRBJ2-7; TRBD1 agrees at 7 bases. Trimming removed 5 bases from V and 4 bases from J; junction bases left unmatched: 8. The germline gives CDR1 SGHTA, CDR2 FQGNSA. This CDR3 is built from 14 residues. The CDR3 DNA reads TGTGCCAGCAGCAGGGGGCGAGGGTCTTACGAGCAGTACTTC. Translation: CASSRGRGSYEQYF.

This CDR3 reads CASKGLQNTEAFF. The CDR3, as DNA: TGTGCCAGCAAGGGACTCCAGAACACTGAAGCTTTCTTT. J is TRBJ1-1 and V is TRBV6-5; maybe TRBD1 (5 bases). Germline CDR1 and CDR2: MNHEY and SVGAGI. This CDR3 is built from 13 residues. Trimming stripped 7 bases from V and 1 base from J, with 10 bases between.

There are a few counts of this clonotype. The V and J genes are TRBV29-1 and TRBJ2-5; 7 bases are shared with TRBD1. The V and J ends lost 3 bases and 3 bases, in that order; junction bases with no gene match: 7. Germline V gene sequence: CDR1 SQVTM, CDR2 ANQGSEA. This CDR3 is built from 14 residues. CDR3 residues: CSVEGDRAEETQYF. The CDR3, as DNA: TGCAGCGTTGAGGGAGACAGGGCGGAAGAGACCCAGTACTTC.

V is TRBV7-6 and J is TRBJ2-6; D gene uncertain. From germline, CDR1 is SGHVS and CDR2 FNYEAQ. The CDR3 has 15 residues. The V and J ends lost 5 bases and 1 base respectively, with 9 bases between them. This CDR3 is CASSRALSGANVLTF. The DNA for the CDR3 is TGTGCCAGCAGCCGTGCCCTTTCTGGGGCCAACGTCCTGACTTTC.

The V and J genes are TRBV20-1 and TRBJ2-7; TRBD2 agrees at 10 bases. The CDR3 loop spans 18 amino acids. From germline, CDR1 is DFQATT and CDR2 SNEGSKA (reference sequence). V lost 2 bases and J lost 0; bases outside the gene matches: 13. CDR3 sequence: CSARKQASGSLSSYEQYF. Written as DNA, the CDR3 is TGCAGTGCTAGAAAACAGGCTAGCGGGAGCCTAAGCTCCTACGAGCAGTACTTC.

The chain carries TRBV5-1 and TRBJ2-2; no firm D call. CDR1 is SGHRS and CDR2 is YFSETQ in the germline V gene. Between the trimmed V and J ends, which lost 1 base and 4 bases, there was a span of 5 bases. This CDR3 region has 13 residues. Here the CDR3 reads CASSLTVTGELFF. The CDR3 coding sequence is TGCGCCAGCAGCTTGACGGTCACCGGGGAGCTGTTTTTT.

In this sample, this clonotype turned up many times. This chain joins TRBV4-1 and TRBJ2-1; 8 bases are shared with TRBD2. Germline V gives CDR1 MGHRA, CDR2 YSYEKL. This CDR3 is built from 17 residues. Unmatched junction bases numbered 5, after V lost 1 base and J lost 0 bases. The CDR3 sequence is CASSQGTSGSSYNEQFF. CDR3 nucleotides: TGCGCCAGCAGCCAAGGGACGAGCGGGAGCTCCTACAATGAGCAGTTCTTC.

This clonotype appeared once. The chain is built from TRBV6-6 and TRBJ2-1; TRBD2 agrees at 7 bases. Germline CDR1 is MNHNY and CDR2 is SVGAGI (reference sequence). CDR3 length equals 16 residues. Trimming at V came to 8 bases and at J to 1 base, leaving 11 bases not matched to a gene. CDR3 sequence reads: CASSPRRGGSYNEQFF. The CDR3 DNA reads as TGTGCCAGCTCACCACGGCGCGGGGGTTCCTACAATGAGCAGTTCTTC.

This clonotype was seen only a few times. The chain uses TRBV3-1 and TRBJ2-5; no firm D call. The J call is in doubt because the DNA end fits TRBJ2-7 better. This CDR3 is 16 amino acids long. In germline, CDR1 is LGHDT, CDR2 YNNKEL (reference sequence). The CDR3 loop is CASSQVPSKVHYEQYF. CDR3 coding DNA: TGTGCCAGCAGCCAAGTGCCGTCCAAGGTTCACTACGAGCAGTACTTC.

This clonotype appeared many times. The rearrangement uses TRBV6-4 and TRBJ2-1; the match to TRBD2 covers 7 bases. The CDR3 runs to 16 residues. CDR1 and CDR2 (germline): MRHNA, SNTAGT. The V and J ends lost 2 bases and 4 bases, in that order; junction bases with no gene match: 8. This CDR3 is CASSDVMGGGYNEQFF. DNA of the CDR3: TGTGCCAGCAGTGACGTGATGGGGGGGGGTTACAATGAGCAGTTCTTC.

This clonotype came up a few times. J is TRBJ2-5 and V is TRBV11-2, with no clear D. V was clipped by 4 bases and J by 5 bases, with 17 bases between them. The CDR3 runs 15 residues. The V gene's germline CDR1 is SGHAT and CDR2 FQNNGV. CDR3 amino acids: CASSSPTGREETQYF. The CDR3 DNA follows: TGTGCCAGCAGCTCCCCAACTGGCCGTGAGGAGACCCAGTACTTC.

This clonotype was seen at least ten times. The rearrangement uses TRBV7-6 and TRBJ1-5; TRBD1 agrees at 7 bases. Germline V gene data show CDR1 as SGHVS and CDR2 as FNYEAQ. The CDR3 is 16 residues long. The V and J ends lost 0 bases and 9 bases, in that order; junction bases with no gene match: 11. This CDR3 reads CASSLAGQMGFRPQHF. CDR3 in DNA: TGTGCCAGCAGCTTAGCGGGACAGATGGGCTTTCGGCCCCAGCATTTT.

The DNA for the CDR3 is TGTGCCAGCAGCCCGACTAGCGGGGCAGAAAACATTCAGTACTTC. It yields the protein CASSPTSGAENIQYF. J is TRBJ2-4 and V is TRBV11-1; 11 nucleotides match TRBD2. The V gene end was trimmed by 5 bases and the J gene end by 5 bases; junction bases not matched to a gene: 5. The CDR3 is 15 residues long. CDR1 is SGHAT, CDR2 FQDESV, per germline (reference sequence).

Here the CDR3 reads CASSELGTSRGYTF. CDR3 in DNA: TGTGCCAGCAGTGAGCTCGGAACGTCGAGGGGCTACACCTTC. V usage is TRBV6-1 and J usage is TRBJ1-2; D is uncertain. Germline V lookup: CDR1 MNHNS, CDR2 SASEGT. With 3 bases removed from V and 8 bases from J, the gap between germline ends came to 16 bases. The length of the CDR3 is 14 residues.